This T cell receptor beta chain was recovered during a study of response to subunit inactivated influenza vaccine. TCRdb recomputed calls from the RT-PCR reads with MiXCR, one row per CDR3 protein. This table holds about 570,000 distinct CDR3 sequences, 10% to 12% found once. These data also formed part of another study, on T cells expressing NK-cell markers. That publication notes: Synthesis of TCR beta cDNA relied on 5'RACE template switching carrying UMIs.

The sequences come from PBMCs from blood, collected on the day of vaccination. The sequence was obtained from a man over 45 who received an inactivated influenza vaccine.

CDR3: CATSDPYYGYTF. The CDR3 bases are TGTGCCACCAGTGATCCCTACTATGGCTACACCTTC. The genes are TRBV24-1 and TRBJ1-2; D is ambiguous. The CDR3 covers 12 residues. Germline V gene sequence: CDR1 KGHDR, CDR2 SFDVKD. The ends were cut back, 3 bases at V and 3 bases at J, with 4 bases in the middle.